Below, 6 T cell receptor beta chains from the same sample are listed, as sequenced in a study of OX40 agonist ivuxolimab in advanced cancers. The assay was immunoSEQ multiplex PCR, and TCRdb's table has in-frame clones only and misses some. The sample includes 100,000 to 150,000 clones, around 93% of them seen just once. Sequencing used CD4+ or CD8+ T cells sorted from blood, obtained in a trial of the OX40 agonist ivuxolimab. These receptors all stem from an adult with an advanced solid tumor such as melanoma, head and neck, liver or kidney cancer.

In its sample, this clone was seen a few times. The gene calls are TRBV5-5 and TRBJ2-5; D is uncertain. Between the trimmed V and J ends, which lost 1 base and 1 base, there was a span of 14 bases. The germline V gene encodes CDR1 SGHKS and CDR2 YYEKEE (reference sequence). This CDR3 spans 16 amino acids. CDR3 DNA: TGTGCCAGCAGCTTGTATGGGGTTACGGGCCAAGAGACCCAGTACTTC. The encoded protein is CASSLYGVTGQETQYF. The full variable domain, in which reference TRBV5-5 and TRBJ2-5 provide the parts outside the CDR3, is DAGVTQSPTHLIKTRGQQVTLRCSPISGHKSVSWYQQVLGQGPQFIFQYYEKEERGRGNFPDRFSARQFPNYSSELNVNALLLGDSALYLCASSLYGVTGQETQYFGPGTRLLVL.

The chain has TRBV6-5 and TRBJ2-5; TRBD1 agrees at 8 bases. The germline CDR1 and CDR2 sequences are MNHEY and SVGAGI. This CDR3 region has 14 residues. Unmatched junction bases numbered 9, after V lost 7 bases and J lost 5 bases. The CDR3 nucleotides read TGTGCCAGCACCAAGGACAGGGTCAGGGAGACCCAGTACTTC. Protein sequence: CASTKDRVRETQYF.

The V and J genes are TRBV5-1 and TRBJ2-2; TRBD2 matches 8 bases. The CDR3 is made up of 16 amino acids. Per the germline V gene, CDR1 is SGHRS and CDR2 is YFSETQ. J was trimmed by 1 base and V by 5 bases; bases with no gene match: 7. The CDR3 spells CASSPSGLENTGELFF. CDR3 bases: TGCGCCAGCAGTCCTTCGGGACTAGAGAACACCGGGGAGCTGTTTTTT.

This clone appeared a single time. The chain has TRBV6-5 and TRBJ1-1, with D maybe TRBD1 (5 bases). CDR1 and CDR2 from the germline V gene are MNHEY and SVGAGI. Trimming shortened V by 2 bases and J by 3 bases, and 13 bases separated the two germline ends. The CDR3 is 15 residues long. The CDR3, as DNA: TGTGCCAGCAGTTACGAATCGGGGGGGGACACTGAAGCTTTCTTT. This translates into CASSYESGGDTEAFF.

J is TRBJ1-5 and V is TRBV5-1, with D possibly TRBD1 on 5 matching bases. In germline, CDR1 is SGHRS, CDR2 YFSETQ. The CDR3 is 14 amino acids. Trimming took off 3 bases at V and 7 bases at J, with 14 bases between the two ends. CDR3 loop: CASSSDGGNQPQHF. CDR3 nucleotides: TGCGCCAGCAGCTCGGATGGGGGGAACCAGCCCCAGCATTTT.

This chain links TRBV5-1 with TRBJ2-7; 10 bases fit TRBD1. Germline CDR1 SGHRS, CDR2 YFSETQ. The CDR3 sequence is 14 residues long. V dropped 7 bases and J dropped 3; count of bases not matched to a gene: 7. This chain's CDR3 is CASHVGDRGYEQYF. In DNA, the CDR3 is TGCGCCAGCCATGTTGGGGACAGGGGCTACGAGCAGTACTTC.